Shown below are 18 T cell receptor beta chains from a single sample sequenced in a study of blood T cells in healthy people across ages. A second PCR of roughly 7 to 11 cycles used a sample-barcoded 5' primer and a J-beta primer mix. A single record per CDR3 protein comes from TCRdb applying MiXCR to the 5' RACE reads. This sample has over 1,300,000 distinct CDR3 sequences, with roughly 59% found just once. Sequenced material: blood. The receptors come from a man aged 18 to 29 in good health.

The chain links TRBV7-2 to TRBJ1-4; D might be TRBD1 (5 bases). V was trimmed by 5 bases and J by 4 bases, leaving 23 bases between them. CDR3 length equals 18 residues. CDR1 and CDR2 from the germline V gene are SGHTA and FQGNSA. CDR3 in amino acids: CASSLRGTWSGSNEKLFF. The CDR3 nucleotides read TGTGCCAGCAGCCTCCGGGGGACCTGGAGCGGGAGTAATGAAAAACTGTTTTTT.

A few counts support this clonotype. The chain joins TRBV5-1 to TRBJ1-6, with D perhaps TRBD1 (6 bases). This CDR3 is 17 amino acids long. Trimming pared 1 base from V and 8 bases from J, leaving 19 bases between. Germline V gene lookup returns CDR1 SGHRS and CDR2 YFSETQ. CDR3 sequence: CASSLYGGGAIDSPLHF. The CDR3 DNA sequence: TGCGCCAGCAGCTTGTACGGTGGGGGCGCGATCGATTCACCCCTCCACTTT.

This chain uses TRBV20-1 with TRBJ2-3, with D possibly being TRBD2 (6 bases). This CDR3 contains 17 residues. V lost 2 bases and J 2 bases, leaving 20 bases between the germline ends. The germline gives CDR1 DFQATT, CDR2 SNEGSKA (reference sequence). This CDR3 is CSARLLQRGEITDTQYF. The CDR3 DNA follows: TGCAGTGCTAGACTCCTACAACGCGGGGAAATCACAGATACGCAGTATTTT.

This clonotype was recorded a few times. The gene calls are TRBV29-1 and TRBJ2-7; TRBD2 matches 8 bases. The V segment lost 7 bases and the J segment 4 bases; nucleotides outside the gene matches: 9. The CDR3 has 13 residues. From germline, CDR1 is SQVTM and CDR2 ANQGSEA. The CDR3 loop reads CSAGGREVYEQYF. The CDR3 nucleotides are TGCAGCGCGGGAGGGAGGGAAGTATACGAGCAGTACTTC.

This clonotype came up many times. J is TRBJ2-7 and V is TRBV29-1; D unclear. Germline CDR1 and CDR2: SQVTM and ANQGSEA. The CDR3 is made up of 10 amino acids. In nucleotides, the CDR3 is TGCAGTGTCGTGCTCTACGAGCAGTACTTC. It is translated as CSVVLYEQYF.

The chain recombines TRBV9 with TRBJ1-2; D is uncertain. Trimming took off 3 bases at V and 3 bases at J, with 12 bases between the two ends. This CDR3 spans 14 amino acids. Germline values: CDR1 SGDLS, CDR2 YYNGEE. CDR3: CASSEISVDYGYTF. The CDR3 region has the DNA TGTGCCAGCAGCGAAATATCCGTCGACTATGGCTACACCTTC. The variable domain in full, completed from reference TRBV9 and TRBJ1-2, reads DSGVTQTPKHLITATGQRVTLRCSPRSGDLSVYWYQQSLDQGLQFLIQYYNGEERAKGNILERFSAQQFPDLHSELNLSSLELGDSALYFCASSEISVDYGYTFGSGTRLTVV.

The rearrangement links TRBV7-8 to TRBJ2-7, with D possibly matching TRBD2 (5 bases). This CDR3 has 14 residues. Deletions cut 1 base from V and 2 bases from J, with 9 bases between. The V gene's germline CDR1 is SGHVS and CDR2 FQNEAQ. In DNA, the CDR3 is TGTGCCAGCAGCTTAGATGACTACGCCTACGAGCAGTACTTC. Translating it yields CASSLDDYAYEQYF.

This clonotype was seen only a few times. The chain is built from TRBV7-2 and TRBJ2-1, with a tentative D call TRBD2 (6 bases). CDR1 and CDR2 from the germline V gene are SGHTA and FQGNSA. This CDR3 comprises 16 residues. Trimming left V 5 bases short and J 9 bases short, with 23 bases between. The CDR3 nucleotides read TGTGCCAGCAGCCTGGGACTTACGGGTTGGGACTCTGAGCAGTTCTTC. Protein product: CASSLGLTGWDSEQFF.

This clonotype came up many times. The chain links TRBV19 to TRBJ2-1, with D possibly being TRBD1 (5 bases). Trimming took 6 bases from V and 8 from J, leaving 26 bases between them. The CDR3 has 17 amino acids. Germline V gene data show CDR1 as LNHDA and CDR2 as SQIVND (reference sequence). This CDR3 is CASSIPFKGSKIDEQFF. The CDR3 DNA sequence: TGTGCCAGTAGCATCCCATTTAAGGGGTCTAAAATTGATGAGCAGTTCTTC.

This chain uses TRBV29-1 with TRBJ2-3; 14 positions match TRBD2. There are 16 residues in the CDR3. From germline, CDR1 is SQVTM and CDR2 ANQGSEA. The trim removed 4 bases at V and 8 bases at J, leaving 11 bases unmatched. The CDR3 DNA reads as TGCAGCGTTGGAAAAGGACTAGCGGGGGGATATGGTACGCAGTATTTT. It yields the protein CSVGKGLAGGYGTQYF.

The CDR3, as DNA: TGTGCCAGCAGTCTCGGACTAGCGGGAGGGGAGAAGTTCTTC. Its protein is CASSLGLAGGEKFF. The chain has TRBV27 and TRBJ2-1; 15 bases are a match to TRBD2. Trimming at V came to 5 bases and at J to 14 bases, leaving 7 bases not matched to a gene. Germline V lookup: CDR1 MNHEY, CDR2 SMNVEV (reference sequence). The CDR3 consists of 14 residues.

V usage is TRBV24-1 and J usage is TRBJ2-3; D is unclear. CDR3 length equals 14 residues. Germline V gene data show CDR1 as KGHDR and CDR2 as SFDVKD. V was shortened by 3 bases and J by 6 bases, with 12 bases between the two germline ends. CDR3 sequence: CATSDRSLGDTQYF. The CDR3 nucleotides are TGTGCCACCAGTGATCGCTCCCTAGGGGATACGCAGTATTTT.

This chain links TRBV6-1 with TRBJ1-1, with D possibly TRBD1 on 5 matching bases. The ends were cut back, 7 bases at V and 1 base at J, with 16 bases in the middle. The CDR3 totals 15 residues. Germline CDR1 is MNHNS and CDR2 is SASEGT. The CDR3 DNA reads TGTGCCAGCACGTTAGGGGAGGCCCCGAACACTGAAGCTTTCTTT. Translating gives CASTLGEAPNTEAFF.

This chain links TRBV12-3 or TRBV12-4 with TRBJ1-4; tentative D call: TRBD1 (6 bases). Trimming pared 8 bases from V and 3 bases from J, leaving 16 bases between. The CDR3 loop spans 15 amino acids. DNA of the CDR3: TGTGCCAGCTCCCAGGGGATCGGAGCTAATGAAAAACTGTTTTTT. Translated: CASSQGIGANEKLFF.

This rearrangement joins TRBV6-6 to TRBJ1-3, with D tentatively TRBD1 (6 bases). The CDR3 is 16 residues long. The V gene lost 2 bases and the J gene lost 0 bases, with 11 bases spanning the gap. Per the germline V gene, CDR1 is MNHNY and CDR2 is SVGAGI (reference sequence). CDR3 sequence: CASSYTDRSSGNTIYF. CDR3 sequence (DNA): TGTGCCAGCAGTTACACCGACAGGAGCTCTGGAAACACCATATATTTT.

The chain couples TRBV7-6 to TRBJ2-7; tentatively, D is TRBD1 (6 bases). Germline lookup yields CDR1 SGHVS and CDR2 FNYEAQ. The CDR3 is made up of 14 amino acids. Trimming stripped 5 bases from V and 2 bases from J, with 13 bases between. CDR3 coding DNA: TGTGCCAGCAGCGCCTCCGGGACAACCTACGAGCAGTACTTC. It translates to CASSASGTTYEQYF.

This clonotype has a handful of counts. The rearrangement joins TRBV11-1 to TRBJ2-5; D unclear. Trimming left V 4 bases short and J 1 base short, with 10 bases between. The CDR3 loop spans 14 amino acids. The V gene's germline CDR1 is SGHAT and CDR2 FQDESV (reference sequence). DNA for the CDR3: TGTGCCAGCAGCTCCCGGACGTTCCAAGAGACCCAGTACTTC. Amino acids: CASSSRTFQETQYF.

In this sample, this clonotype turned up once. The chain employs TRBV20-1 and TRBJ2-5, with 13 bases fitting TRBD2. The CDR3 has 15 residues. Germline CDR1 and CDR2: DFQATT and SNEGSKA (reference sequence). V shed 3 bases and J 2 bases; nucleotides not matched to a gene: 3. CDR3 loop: CSARGLAGSQETQYF. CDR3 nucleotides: TGCAGTGCTAGGGGACTAGCGGGGTCTCAAGAGACCCAGTACTTC.